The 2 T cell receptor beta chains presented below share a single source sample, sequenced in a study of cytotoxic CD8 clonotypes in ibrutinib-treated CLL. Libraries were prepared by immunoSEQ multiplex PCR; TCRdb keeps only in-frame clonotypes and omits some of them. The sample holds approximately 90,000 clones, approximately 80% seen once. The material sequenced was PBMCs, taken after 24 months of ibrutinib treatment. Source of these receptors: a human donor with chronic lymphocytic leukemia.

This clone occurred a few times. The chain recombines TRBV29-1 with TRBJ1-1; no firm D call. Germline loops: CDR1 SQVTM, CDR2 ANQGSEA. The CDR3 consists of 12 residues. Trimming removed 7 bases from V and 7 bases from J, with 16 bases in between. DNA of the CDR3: TGCAGCGCCCAAAGGTCTTACAGTGAAGCTTTCTTT. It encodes CSAQRSYSEAFF.

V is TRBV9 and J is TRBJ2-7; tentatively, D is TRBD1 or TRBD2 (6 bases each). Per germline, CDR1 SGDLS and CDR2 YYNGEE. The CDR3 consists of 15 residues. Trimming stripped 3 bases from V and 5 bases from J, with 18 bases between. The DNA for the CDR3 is TGTGCCAGCAGCGCCAGGGCGCTGAGGGGGGACGAGCAGTACTTC. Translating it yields CASSARALRGDEQYF.